A selection of T cell receptor beta chains follows, all from one sample in a study of blood T cells in healthy people across ages. TCRdb re-called the 5' RACE reads with MiXCR, one entry per CDR3 protein. This repertoire shows more than 900,000 distinct CDR3 sequences, 25% to 35% found once; its top ten account for roughly 10%. These same data were also listed under a study on T cells of mothers and their children.

The specimen sequenced was blood. All receptors derive from a woman aged 40 to 50 in good health. CDR3s include the opening cysteine and the closing phenylalanine or tryptophan. Fields, in order: CDR3 protein, CDR3 DNA, V gene, J gene, D gene, clone size. The D gene is left open where the match is weak. Clone size is not always given. Where it is, it says once, few, many or a class for expanded clones.

CASSYATPTETQFF	TGTGCCAGCAGTTACGCGACACCCACAGAGACCCAGTTCTTC	TRBV6-6	TRBJ2-1	.	.
CACRLEQPVNEQFF	TGTGCCTGCAGGCTCGAACAGCCCGTCAATGAGCAGTTCTTC	TRBV12-3/TRBV12-4	TRBJ2-1	.	.
CASSMGTSDEQFF	TGTGCCAGTAGTATGGGGACAAGCGATGAGCAGTTCTTC	TRBV19	TRBJ2-1	.	.
CSARDHSTSSYEQYF	TGCAGTGCTAGAGATCATTCTACTAGCTCCTACGAGCAGTACTTC	TRBV20-1	TRBJ2-7	.	.
CAWTRHPNTEAFF	TGTGCCTGGACCAGACACCCGAACACTGAAGCTTTCTTT	TRBV30	TRBJ1-1	.	.
CASSFSRTGGHHGYTF	TGTGCCAGCAGTTTTTCGCGGACAGGGGGCCATCATGGCTACACCTTC	TRBV27	TRBJ1-2	TRBD1	.
CASSFDRANRNQPQHF	TGTGCCAGCAGTTTCGACAGGGCGAATCGCAATCAGCCCCAGCATTTT	TRBV28	TRBJ1-5	TRBD1	many
CSARARLAVNEQFF	TGCAGTGCTAGAGCGCGACTAGCGGTTAACGAGCAGTTCTTC	TRBV20-1	TRBJ2-1	TRBD2	.
CASSQDVGTVHLYF	TGCGCCAGCAGCCAAGATGTGGGGACAGTCCACCTGTACTTC	TRBV4-1	TRBJ2-7	TRBD1	many
CASSYRPFLTNTEAFF	TGTGCCAGCAGTTACCGGCCGTTTTTGACGAACACTGAAGCTTTCTTT	TRBV6-5	TRBJ1-1	.	few
CAWSVLGLEQYF	TGTGCCTGGAGTGTACTAGGGCTCGAGCAGTACTTC	TRBV30	TRBJ2-7	.	many
CASSFAATDTQYF	TGTGCCAGCAGCTTTGCGGCGACAGATACGCAGTATTTT	TRBV7-8	TRBJ2-3	.	few
CASSVHQGGHQETQYF	TGTGCCAGCAGCGTACACCAGGGGGGGCACCAAGAGACCCAGTACTTC	TRBV9	TRBJ2-5	.	many
CASSPTLTSGGAGSNEQYF	TGTGCCAGCAGCCCCACCCTAACTAGCGGGGGGGCCGGGAGCAATGAGCAGTACTTC	TRBV9	TRBJ2-4	TRBD2	.
CASGPGRGASYNEQFF	TGTGCCAGCGGCCCGGGGCGGGGGGCCTCCTACAATGAGCAGTTCTTC	TRBV3-1	TRBJ2-1	TRBD2	.
CASSVAPKPGYNGQYF	TGTGCCAGCAGCGTAGCCCCGAAGCCGGGGTACAATGGGCAGTACTTC	TRBV9	TRBJ2-4	.	.
CSAYRGAAYGYTF	TGCAGTGCTTATCGGGGGGCGGCCTATGGCTACACCTTC	TRBV20-1	TRBJ1-2	.	few
CASSPPTGVNTGELFF	TGTGCCAGCAGTCCACCTACAGGGGTGAACACCGGGGAGCTGTTTTTT	TRBV12-3/TRBV12-4	TRBJ2-2	TRBD1	.
CSASPAGVRSGDQPQHF	TGCAGTGCTAGTCCGGCAGGGGTACGCAGTGGCGATCAGCCCCAGCATTTT	TRBV20-1	TRBJ1-5	.	once
CASRFTGGRYGYTF	TGTGCCAGCAGGTTCACAGGGGGCCGGTATGGCTACACCTTC	TRBV6-5	TRBJ1-2	TRBD1	.
CSAREQGYGGYTF	TGCAGTGCTAGAGAACAGGGTTATGGAGGCTACACCTTC	TRBV20-1	TRBJ1-2	.	few
CASSLGSSGGVYEQFF	TGTGCCAGCAGCTTAGGGTCTAGCGGGGGGGTTTATGAGCAGTTCTTC	TRBV7-2	TRBJ2-1	TRBD2	.
CAGRPRQTYEQYF	TGTGCCGGCAGACCGAGACAGACCTACGAGCAGTACTTC	TRBV6-6	TRBJ2-7	.	few
CASSGGSRGSPLHF	TGTGCCAGCAGTGGGGGGTCCAGGGGTTCACCCCTCCACTTT	TRBV6-5	TRBJ1-6	.	many
CASSYRQGTDEQYF	TGTGCCAGCAGTTACCGACAGGGGACGGACGAGCAGTACTTC	TRBV27	TRBJ2-7	TRBD1	few
CASSPRTGRVNHEQYF	TGTGCCAGCAGCCCCCGAACAGGGCGAGTAAATCACGAGCAGTACTTC	TRBV7-9	TRBJ2-7	.	many
CASSLAGGADTEAFF	TGTGCCAGCAGCTTAGCGGGAGGTGCGGACACTGAAGCTTTCTTT	TRBV7-9	TRBJ1-1	.	few
CASSSFGLGHNEQYF	TGTGCCAGCAGCTCCTTCGGGTTGGGGCACAATGAGCAGTACTTC	TRBV7-6	TRBJ2-4	.	.